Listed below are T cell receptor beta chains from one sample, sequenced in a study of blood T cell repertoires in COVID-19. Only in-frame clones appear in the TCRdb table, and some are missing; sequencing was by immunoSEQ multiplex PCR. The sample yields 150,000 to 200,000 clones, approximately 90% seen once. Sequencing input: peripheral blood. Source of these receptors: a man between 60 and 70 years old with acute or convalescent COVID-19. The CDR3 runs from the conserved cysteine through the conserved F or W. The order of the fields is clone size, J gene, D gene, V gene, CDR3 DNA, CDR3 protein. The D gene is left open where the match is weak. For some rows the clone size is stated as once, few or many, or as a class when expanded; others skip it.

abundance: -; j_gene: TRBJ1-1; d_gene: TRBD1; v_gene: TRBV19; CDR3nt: TGTGCCAGTAGTAGGACAGGGGGCATCGGGAACACTGAAGCTTTCTTT; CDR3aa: CASSRTGGIGNTEAFF
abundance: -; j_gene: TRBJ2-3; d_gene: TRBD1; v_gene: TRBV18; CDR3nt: TGTGCCAGCTCACCACCGGCAGGGGGCGGCACAGATACGCAGTATTTT; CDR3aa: CASSPPAGGGTDTQYF
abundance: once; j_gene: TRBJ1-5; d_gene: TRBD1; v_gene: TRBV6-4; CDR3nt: TGTGCCAGCAGTGACTCTGGTGACAGGGGGCAAGATCAGCCCCAGCATTTT; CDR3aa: CASSDSGDRGQDQPQHF
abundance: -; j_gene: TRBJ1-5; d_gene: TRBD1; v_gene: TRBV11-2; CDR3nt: TGTGCCAGCAGCTTAGAGGGGACAGGGAGGCAGCCCCAGCATTTT; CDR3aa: CASSLEGTGRQPQHF
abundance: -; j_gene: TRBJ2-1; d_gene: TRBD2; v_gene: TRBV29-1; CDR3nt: TGCAGCGTTGAAGAAATGGGTAGCGGGGGAGTTCACAATGAGCAGTTCTTC; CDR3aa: CSVEEMGSGGVHNEQFF
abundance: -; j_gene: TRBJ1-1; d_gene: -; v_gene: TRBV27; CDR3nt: TGTGCCAGCAAGGTTATTTCGGGAACTGAAGCTTTCTTT; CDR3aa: CASKVISGTEAFF
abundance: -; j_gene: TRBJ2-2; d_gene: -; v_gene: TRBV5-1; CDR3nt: TGCGCCAGCAGCTTGGTTCCCCGAATCGGCGGGGAGCTGTTTTTT; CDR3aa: CASSLVPRIGGELFF
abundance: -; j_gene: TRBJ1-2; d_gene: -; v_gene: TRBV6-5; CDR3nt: TGTGCCAGCAGGAAAGTCCCGGCGGACTATGGCTACACCTTC; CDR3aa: CASRKVPADYGYTF
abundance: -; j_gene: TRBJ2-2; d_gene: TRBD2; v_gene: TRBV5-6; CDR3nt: TGTGCCAGCAGCTCAAGGACTAGCGGATACACCGGGGAGCTGTTTTTT; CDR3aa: CASSSRTSGYTGELFF
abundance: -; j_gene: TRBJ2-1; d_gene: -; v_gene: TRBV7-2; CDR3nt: TGTGCCAGCAGCTTCGGACTAAGCGATGAGCAGTTCTTC; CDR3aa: CASSFGLSDEQFF
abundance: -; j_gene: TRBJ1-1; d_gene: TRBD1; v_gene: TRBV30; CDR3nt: TGTGCCTGGAGTGAAGACACAGGGGAGAACACTGAAGCTTTCTTT; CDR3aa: CAWSEDTGENTEAFF
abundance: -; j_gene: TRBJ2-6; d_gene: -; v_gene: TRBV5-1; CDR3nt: TGCGCCAGCAGCTTGGGTTGGGGGGAAGTGGCCAACGTCCTGACTTTC; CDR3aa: CASSLGWGEVANVLTF
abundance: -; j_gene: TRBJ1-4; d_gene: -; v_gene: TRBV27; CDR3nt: TGTGCCAGCAGTCCGACAGGTACTAATGAAAAACTGTTTTTT; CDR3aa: CASSPTGTNEKLFF
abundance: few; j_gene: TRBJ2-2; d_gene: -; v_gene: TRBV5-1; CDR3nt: TGCGCCAGCAGCTTGGCCGTGGCAGGGCGGGGTACCGGGGAGCTGTTTTTT; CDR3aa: CASSLAVAGRGTGELFF
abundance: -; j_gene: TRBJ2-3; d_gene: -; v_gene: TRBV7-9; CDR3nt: TGTGCCAGCAGCCGACAGAGACCTTTCCAGGATACGCAGTATTTT; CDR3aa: CASSRQRPFQDTQYF
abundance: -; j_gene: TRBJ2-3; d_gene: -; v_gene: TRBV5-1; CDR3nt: TGCGCCAGCAGTACCGGACATAAAGGCACAGATACGCAGTATTTT; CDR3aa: CASSTGHKGTDTQYF
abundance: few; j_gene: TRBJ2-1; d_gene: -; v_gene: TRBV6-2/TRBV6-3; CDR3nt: TGTGCCAGCAGTTTGGAGGATCGCCAGTACAATGAGCAGTTCTTC; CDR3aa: CASSLEDRQYNEQFF
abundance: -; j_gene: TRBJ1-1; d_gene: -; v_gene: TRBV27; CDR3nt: TGTGCCAGCAGTTTGTCCCGGGGGAACACTGAAGCTTTCTTT; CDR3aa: CASSLSRGNTEAFF
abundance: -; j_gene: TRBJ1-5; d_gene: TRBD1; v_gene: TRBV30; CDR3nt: TGTGCCTGGGGTCTGGGACAGCGATTTTGGGATCAGCCCCAGCATTTT; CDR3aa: CAWGLGQRFWDQPQHF
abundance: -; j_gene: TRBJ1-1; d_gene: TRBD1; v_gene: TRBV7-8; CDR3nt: TGTGCCAGCAGCTTAAGAACAGGGGGGACTGAAGCTTTCTTT; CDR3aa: CASSLRTGGTEAFF
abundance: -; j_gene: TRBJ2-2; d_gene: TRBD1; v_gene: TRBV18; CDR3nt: TGTGCCAGCTCCTTTGACAGGGGAAACACCGGGGAGCTGTTTTTT; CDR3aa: CASSFDRGNTGELFF
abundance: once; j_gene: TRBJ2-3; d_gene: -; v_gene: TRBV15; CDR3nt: TGTGCCACCAGCAGAGCCAGGGCAGGGGGCACAGATACGCAGTATTTT; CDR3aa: CATSRARAGGTDTQYF